Included here is one TCR beta chain sequence, with context. The sample is drawn from a study of control samples from healthy donors and cancer patients. Measured with immunoSEQ multiplex PCR; TCRdb has only the in-frame clones, and not every one. The sample has more than 95,000 clones; approximately 90% are singletons. The germline V gene encodes CDR1 MGHRA and CDR2 YSYEKL. CDR3 length: 17 residues. V gave up 1 base and J gave up 4 bases; unmatched junction bases: 6. The specimen sequenced was PBMCs. The chain uses TRBV4-1 and TRBJ2-1; 11 bases map to TRBD2. This sequence was found in a woman aged 50 to 60 with colorectal cancer. The CDR3 region is CASSQGFSGRGYNEQFF. CDR3 DNA: TGCGCCAGCAGCCAAGGGTTTAGCGGGAGGGGATACAATGAGCAGTTCTTC.